The 12 T cell receptor beta chains presented below share a single source sample, sequenced in a study of T cell repertoires in cytomegalovirus infection. These receptors lack a known antigen. From the reads, TCRdb called clonotypes with MiXCR, one entry per CDR3 protein. This sample has some 500,000 distinct CDR3 sequences, with roughly 43% found just once. Material: cultured PBMCs, obtained from culture after CMV antigen stimulation. Every receptor here comes from a human donor in good health (CMV status not recorded). Some clones in this sample may be carry-over from other donors' samples.

This chain uses TRBV5-1 with TRBJ2-3; TRBD2 matches 9 bases. The V gene's germline CDR1 is SGHRS and CDR2 YFSETQ. CDR3 length: 15 amino acids. V shed 2 bases and J 4 bases; nucleotides not matched to a gene: 5. The CDR3, as DNA: TGCGCCAGCAGCTTCCGCGGGAGGGCATCAGATACGCAGTATTTT. Its protein product is CASSFRGRASDTQYF.

This clonotype was recorded at least ten times. The rearrangement uses TRBV7-2 and TRBJ2-7; TRBD2 aligns across 10 bases. The trim removed 4 bases at V and 6 bases at J, leaving 12 bases unmatched. The CDR3 is 16 residues long. Germline lookup yields CDR1 SGHTA and CDR2 FQGNSA. CDR3: CASSYFLAGAHVEQYF. The CDR3 DNA reads as TGTGCCAGCAGCTACTTTCTAGCGGGAGCCCACGTCGAGCAGTACTTC. Supplemented by reference TRBV7-2 and TRBJ2-7, the full variable domain reads GAGVSQSPSNKVTEKGKDVELRCDPISGHTALYWYRQSLGQGLEFLIYFQGNSAPDKSGLPSDRFSAERTGGSVSTLTIQRTQQEDSAVYLCASSYFLAGAHVEQYFGPGTRLTVT.

The gene calls are TRBV2 and TRBJ1-5; tentatively, D is TRBD1 (5 bases). V lost 5 bases and J 0 bases, leaving 23 bases between the germline ends. The CDR3 extends over 19 amino acids. Germline V gives CDR1 SNHLY, CDR2 FYNNEI. The CDR3 DNA reads as TGTGCCAGCAGTTCTATGCGAGGCAGGGCAGAGAATAGCAATCAGCCCCAGCATTTT. It codes for CASSSMRGRAENSNQPQHF. Combining the CDR3 with reference TRBV2 and TRBJ1-5 gives the whole variable domain EPEVTQTPSHQVTQMGQEVILRCVPISNHLYFYWYRQILGQKVEFLVSFYNNEISEKSEIFDDQFSVERPDGSNFTLKIRSTKLEDSAMYFCASSSMRGRAENSNQPQHFGDGTRLSIL.

The chain recombines TRBV20-1 with TRBJ1-1; 9 bases match TRBD1. There are 15 residues in the CDR3. Looked up from germline, CDR1 is DFQATT and CDR2 is SNEGSKA (reference sequence). The trim removed 3 bases at V and 1 base at J, leaving 6 bases unmatched. In DNA form, the CDR3 reads TGCAGTGCTAGTGTTCCGGGACAGGGGAACACTGAAGCTTTCTTT. Translating it yields CSASVPGQGNTEAFF.

Remarks on this clonotype: The CDR3 does not close with the conserved phenylalanine or tryptophan, likely indicating a read error. The CDR3 bases are TGTGCCAGCAGTTCTCTAAGGGGCCAGGGCACTAATGAAAAACTGTTTTTG. Translating it yields CASSSLRGQGTNEKLFL. This chain uses TRBV7-2 with TRBJ1-4; D is possibly TRBD1 (5 bases). Germline CDR1 is SGHTA and CDR2 is FQGNSA. The CDR3 loop spans 17 amino acids. With 6 bases removed from V and 2 bases from J, the gap between germline ends came to 19 bases.

This clonotype was counted a few times. V is TRBV6-2 or TRBV6-3 and J is TRBJ2-5; 7 bases map to TRBD2. The V and J ends lost 4 bases and 2 bases, in that order; junction bases with no gene match: 7. Germline V gene lookup returns CDR1 MNHEY and CDR2 SVGEGT. CDR3 length: 15 amino acids. CDR3 DNA: TGTGCCAGCAGTTCCCTAGCGGAGATGCAAGAGACCCAGTACTTC. Its protein is CASSSLAEMQETQYF.

CDR3 residues: CASRPGGKSNSPLHF. The CDR3 bases are TGTGCCAGCAGGCCAGGGGGAAAGTCTAATTCACCCCTCCACTTT. The rearrangement links TRBV27 to TRBJ1-6, with 7 bases matching TRBD1. From germline, CDR1 is MNHEY and CDR2 SMNVEV (reference sequence). The trim removed 6 bases at V and 6 bases at J, leaving 8 bases unmatched. The CDR3 consists of 15 residues.

This chain connects TRBV30 to TRBJ2-1; D may be TRBD2 (5 bases). This CDR3 is 12 amino acids long. Per germline, CDR1 GTSNPN and CDR2 SVGIG (reference sequence). With 5 bases removed from V and 9 bases from J, the gap between germline ends came to 14 bases. The CDR3 DNA is TGTGCCTGGGCCCCTTCCCGGGGTGAGCAGTTCTTC. Its protein product is CAWAPSRGEQFF.

The gene calls are TRBV14 and TRBJ2-1, with a weak D call TRBD1 (6 bases). V was pared by 6 bases and J by 7 bases, with 16 bases between. Germline assignment: CDR1 SGHDN and CDR2 FVKESK. The CDR3 consists of 14 residues. The CDR3 region is CASSPTQRGNEQFF. The CDR3 DNA is TGTGCCAGCAGTCCCACTCAGAGGGGGAATGAGCAGTTCTTC. The full variable domain, its missing parts supplied by reference TRBV14 and TRBJ2-1, is EAGVTQFPSHSVIEKGQTVTLRCDPISGHDNLYWYRRVMGKEIKFLLHFVKESKQDESGMPNNRFLAERTGGTYSTLKVQPAELEDSGVYFCASSPTQRGNEQFFGPGTRLTVL.

This clonotype was picked up many times. The chain carries TRBV27 and TRBJ1-5, with D unclear. Trimming pared 3 bases from V and 0 bases from J, leaving 6 bases between. The CDR3 runs 14 residues. Germline V CDR1 and CDR2: MNHEY, SMNVEV (reference sequence). The CDR3 DNA follows: TGTGCCAGCAGTTTTGGGGTTAGCAATCAGCCCCAGCATTTT. This encodes CASSFGVSNQPQHF.

The genes are TRBV29-1 and TRBJ2-2; D not resolved. The V and J ends lost 6 bases and 4 bases respectively, with 9 bases between them. Germline-derived CDR1 and CDR2 are SQVTM and ANQGSEA. There are 12 residues in the CDR3. As DNA, the CDR3 is TGCAGCGTCGTCACCTGCACCGGGGAGCTGTTTTTT. Protein product: CSVVTCTGELFF.

CDR3 amino acids: CSALLTGALTDTQYF. The CDR3, as DNA: TGCAGTGCCCTCCTGACGGGAGCCCTCACAGATACGCAGTATTTT. The V call is TRBV20-1, the J call TRBJ2-3; D perhaps matches TRBD2 (6 bases). The CDR3 contains 15 residues. The germline V and J ends were trimmed by 6 bases and 2 bases, with 18 bases remaining between them. The germline V gene has CDR1 DFQATT and CDR2 SNEGSKA (reference sequence).